Presented here are 16 T cell receptor beta chains from one specimen sequenced in a study of OX40 agonist ivuxolimab in advanced cancers. Clones were sequenced by immunoSEQ multiplex PCR, and TCRdb holds only the in-frame ones, with some missing. The data contain roughly 110,000 clones, approximately 90% of them singletons. The starting material was CD4+ or CD8+ T cells sorted from blood, obtained in a trial of the OX40 agonist ivuxolimab. Receptors were obtained from an adult with an advanced solid tumor such as melanoma, head and neck, liver or kidney cancer.

The chain recombines TRBV10-2 with TRBJ2-7; weak D call: TRBD1 (6 bases). The CDR3 has 16 residues. Germline CDR1 and CDR2: WSHSY and SAAADI. V lost 4 bases and J 1 base, leaving 17 bases between the germline ends. The CDR3 DNA reads as TGCGCCAGCAGTGGAGGAACCGGGACACTATCCTACGAGCAGTACTTC. Translation: CASSGGTGTLSYEQYF.

The CDR3 sequence: CASNKTGDSHSGANVLTF. CDR3 DNA sequence: TGTGCCAGCAACAAAACGGGGGACAGTCACTCTGGGGCCAACGTCCTGACTTTC. The V gene is TRBV21-1, the J gene TRBJ2-6; TRBD1 is the table's D call and was not checked against the DNA. TRBV21-1 is labeled a pseudogene. The CDR3 sequence is 18 residues long.

The chain joins TRBV5-4 to TRBJ1-1, with a possible D match to TRBD1 (5 bases). The germline V gene encodes CDR1 SGHNT and CDR2 YYREEE (reference sequence). The V end was cut by 0 bases, the J end by 5 bases, with 14 bases between. The CDR3 covers 15 residues. The chain's CDR3 is CASSLAWGIGTEAFF. CDR3 bases: TGTGCCAGCAGCTTGGCCTGGGGGATTGGGACTGAAGCTTTCTTT.

The genes are TRBV28 and TRBJ2-1; D may be TRBD2 (6 bases). This CDR3 is built from 16 residues. The V gene lost 2 bases and the J gene lost 2 bases, with 13 bases spanning the gap. The germline V gene encodes CDR1 MDHEN and CDR2 SYDVKM. CDR3 residues: CASSLAGGRTYNEQFF. The CDR3 DNA follows: TGTGCCAGCAGTTTAGCTGGTGGGAGGACCTACAATGAGCAGTTCTTC.

This clone was seen a single time. The V and J genes are TRBV28 and TRBJ1-1, with D possibly matching TRBD1 (6 bases). V lost 2 bases and J 6 bases, leaving 16 bases between the germline ends. Per the germline V gene, CDR1 is MDHEN and CDR2 is SYDVKM. The CDR3 has 15 residues. The CDR3 region has the DNA TGTGCCAGCAGTTTACATGGACAGACAGGCCCTGAAGCTTTCTTT. This codes for CASSLHGQTGPEAFF.

This chain uses TRBV9 with TRBJ2-3; 10 bases fit TRBD2. The ends lost 0 bases at V and 0 bases at J; junction bases unmatched: 4. This CDR3 has 17 amino acids. The germline V gene encodes CDR1 SGDLS and CDR2 YYNGEE. This CDR3 reads CASSVGTSGSSTDTQYF. As DNA, the CDR3 is TGTGCCAGCAGCGTAGGGACTAGCGGCTCTAGCACAGATACGCAGTATTTT.

This chain links TRBV6-6 with TRBJ2-3; 9 nucleotides match TRBD2. The CDR3 runs 15 residues. The V gene end was trimmed by 3 bases and the J gene end by 4 bases; junction bases not matched to a gene: 5. Germline V gene data show CDR1 as MNHNY and CDR2 as SVGAGI (reference sequence). The CDR3 DNA reads as TGTGCCAGCAGTTATAGGGGACTAGCTTCAGATACGCAGTATTTT. Amino acid sequence: CASSYRGLASDTQYF.

The chain uses TRBV9 and TRBJ2-3; tentative D call: TRBD1 (6 bases). This CDR3 has 17 residues. The germline V gene encodes CDR1 SGDLS and CDR2 YYNGEE. V was shortened by 2 bases and J by 5 bases, with 21 bases between the two germline ends. CDR3 protein: CASSVVGQLKGEDTQYF. Written as DNA, the CDR3 is TGTGCCAGCAGCGTCGTCGGACAGCTCAAAGGGGAAGATACGCAGTATTTT. The whole variable domain, filled in from reference TRBV9 and TRBJ2-3, reads DSGVTQTPKHLITATGQRVTLRCSPRSGDLSVYWYQQSLDQGLQFLIQYYNGEERAKGNILERFSAQQFPDLHSELNLSSLELGDSALYFCASSVVGQLKGEDTQYFGPGTRLTVL.

This sequence joins TRBV5-8 and TRBJ2-5; D possibly uses TRBD1 or TRBD2 (5 bases each). The CDR3 covers 15 residues. From germline, CDR1 is SGHTS and CDR2 YDEGEE. Trimming removed 4 bases from V and 2 bases from J, with 15 bases in between. The CDR3 nucleotides read TGTGCCAGCAGCATGCCCCCGGGACGTCAAGAGACCCAGTACTTC. It codes for CASSMPPGRQETQYF.

The genes are TRBV28 and TRBJ2-1; 9 nucleotides align to TRBD2. Per the germline V gene, CDR1 is MDHEN and CDR2 is SYDVKM. The CDR3 is made up of 20 amino acids. With 5 bases clipped from V and 0 bases from J, the junction kept 17 bases outside the gene matches. The CDR3 DNA sequence: TGTGCCAGCAGTACAGCCAGGGTGACTAGCGGAGGAACCTCCTACAATGAGCAGTTCTTC. It specifies CASSTARVTSGGTSYNEQFF.

The V call is TRBV27, the J call TRBJ1-1; TRBD1 matches at 7 bases. The CDR3 runs 13 residues. Losses at the gene ends were 3 bases for V and 5 bases for J; bases not matched to a gene: 3. The germline CDR1 and CDR2 sequences are MNHEY and SMNVEV (reference sequence). CDR3 nucleotides: TGTGCCAGCAGTTTGACAGGGCAAACTGAAGCTTTCTTT. This encodes CASSLTGQTEAFF.

The V call is TRBV6-1, the J call TRBJ2-1; D is ambiguous. The ends were cut back, 0 bases at V and 4 bases at J, with 10 bases in the middle. Germline V gene data show CDR1 as MNHNS and CDR2 as SASEGT. The CDR3 runs 15 residues. This CDR3 reads CASSEAVILYNEQFF. Here the CDR3 DNA reads TGTGCCAGCAGTGAAGCGGTCATTCTATACAATGAGCAGTTCTTC.

The rearrangement links TRBV5-1 to TRBJ2-2; 10 positions match TRBD1. The V gene end was trimmed by 3 bases and the J gene end by 2 bases; junction bases not matched to a gene: 10. This CDR3 spans 18 amino acids. CDR1 and CDR2 from the germline V gene are SGHRS and YFSETQ. Written as DNA, the CDR3 is TGCGCCAGCAGCTCCAGACAGGGGGCCCCCCCCAACACCGGGGAGCTGTTTTTT. This gives the protein CASSSRQGAPPNTGELFF.

The rearrangement joins TRBV6-5 to TRBJ2-1, with 12 bases matching TRBD2. The trim removed 11 bases at V and 7 bases at J, leaving 3 bases unmatched. CDR3 size: 12 residues. Looked up from germline, CDR1 is MNHEY and CDR2 is SVGAGI. CDR3 nucleotides: TGTGCCTGCGGACTAGCGGGAAATGAGCAGTTCTTC. Translation: CACGLAGNEQFF.

The V and J genes are TRBV27 and TRBJ2-7; D remains ambiguous. V gave up 2 bases and J gave up 0 bases, with 8 bases separating them. Germline CDR1 is MNHEY and CDR2 is SMNVEV (reference sequence). CDR3 length equals 14 residues. The DNA for the CDR3 is TGTGCCAGCAGTTTAGCGCCGAGCTCCTACGAGCAGTACTTC. This encodes CASSLAPSSYEQYF.

This clone was recorded a few times. The chain has TRBV5-1 and TRBJ2-7, with 12 bases aligning to TRBD2. The CDR3 runs 17 residues. V lost 2 bases, J lost 6 bases, and 12 bases stayed unmatched. Germline assignment: CDR1 SGHRS and CDR2 YFSETQ. The CDR3 protein is CASSFIPGTSGSGEQYF. CDR3 bases: TGCGCCAGCAGCTTTATTCCCGGGACTAGCGGGTCTGGCGAGCAGTACTTC.